This T cell receptor beta chain is from a study of T cells after yellow fever vaccination. As to this clonotype: The antigen is unknown.

V lost 6 bases, J lost 10 bases, and 10 bases lay in between. The CDR3 covers 10 residues. Germline CDR1 reads DFQATT; CDR2 reads SNEGSKA (reference sequence). 5'RACE template switching produced TCR cDNA carrying a universal primer site and UMIs. TCRdb re-called the 5' RACE reads through MiXCR, storing one row per CDR3 protein. The sample includes hundreds of thousands of distinct CDR3 sequences, around an eighth of them seen just once. Broader study findings: Weaker, the secondary response had a peak occurring faster, on day 5 versus 15. Just a small share of clonotypes turned up in the CD4 compartment as well as the CD8 compartment. Reappearance after the booster was seen for most primary-vaccination clones, at more than 95% CD4 and 80% to 90% CD8.

Material: PBMCs, obtained on the day of the yellow fever booster vaccination. V is TRBV20-1 and J is TRBJ2-1; D is unclear. This sequence originates from a young man who received the YFV17D yellow fever vaccine. CDR3 protein: CSAEWVEQFF. The CDR3 DNA is TGCAGTGCCGAGTGGGTCGAGCAGTTCTTC.